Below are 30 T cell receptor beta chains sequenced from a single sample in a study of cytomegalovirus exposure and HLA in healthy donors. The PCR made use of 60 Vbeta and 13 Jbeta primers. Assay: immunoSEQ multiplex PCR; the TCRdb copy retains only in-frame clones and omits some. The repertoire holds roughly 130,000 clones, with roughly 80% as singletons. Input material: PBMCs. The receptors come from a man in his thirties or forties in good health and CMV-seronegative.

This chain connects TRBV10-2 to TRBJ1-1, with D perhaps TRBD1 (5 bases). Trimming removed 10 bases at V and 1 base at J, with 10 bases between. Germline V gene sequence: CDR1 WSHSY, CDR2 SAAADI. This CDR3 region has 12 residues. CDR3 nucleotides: TGCGCCACCGGGGGAGCGAACACTGAAGCTTTCTTT. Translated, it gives CATGGANTEAFF.

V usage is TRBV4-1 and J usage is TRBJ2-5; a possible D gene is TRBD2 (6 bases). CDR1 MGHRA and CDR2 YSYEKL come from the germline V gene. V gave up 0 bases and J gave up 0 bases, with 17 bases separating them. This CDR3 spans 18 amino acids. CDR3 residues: CASSQDSSGWVYQETQYF. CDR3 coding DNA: TGCGCCAGCAGCCAAGACTCCAGCGGGTGGGTGTACCAAGAGACCCAGTACTTC.

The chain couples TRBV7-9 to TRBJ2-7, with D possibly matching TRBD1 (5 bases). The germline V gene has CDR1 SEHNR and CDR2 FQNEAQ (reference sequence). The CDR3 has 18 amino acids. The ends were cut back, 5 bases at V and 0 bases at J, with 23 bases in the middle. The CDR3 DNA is TGTGCCAGCAGCCCCCGGGCAGGGCCCCTTACCAGCTCCTACGAGCAGTACTTC. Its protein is CASSPRAGPLTSSYEQYF.

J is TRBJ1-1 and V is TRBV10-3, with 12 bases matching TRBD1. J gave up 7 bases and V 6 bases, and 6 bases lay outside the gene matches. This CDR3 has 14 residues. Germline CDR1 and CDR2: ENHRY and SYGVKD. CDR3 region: CAIRRDRGHGEAFF. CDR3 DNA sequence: TGTGCCATCAGACGGGACAGGGGGCACGGTGAAGCTTTCTTT.

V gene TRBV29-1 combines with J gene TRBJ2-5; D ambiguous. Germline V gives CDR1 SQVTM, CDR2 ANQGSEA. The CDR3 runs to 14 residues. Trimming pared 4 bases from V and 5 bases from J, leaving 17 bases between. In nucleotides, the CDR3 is TGCAGCGTTGCGAGTGGTGCGAAAAGTGAGACCCAGTACTTC. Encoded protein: CSVASGAKSETQYF.

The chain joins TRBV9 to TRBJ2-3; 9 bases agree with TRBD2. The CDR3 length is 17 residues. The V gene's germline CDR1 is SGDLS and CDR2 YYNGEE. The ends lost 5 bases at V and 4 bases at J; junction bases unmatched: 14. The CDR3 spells CASSETVAGAWADTQYF. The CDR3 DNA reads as TGTGCCAGCAGTGAAACTGTAGCGGGGGCTTGGGCAGATACGCAGTATTTT.

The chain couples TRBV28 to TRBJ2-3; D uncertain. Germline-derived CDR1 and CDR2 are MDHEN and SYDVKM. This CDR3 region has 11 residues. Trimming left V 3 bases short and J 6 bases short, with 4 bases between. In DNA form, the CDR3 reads TGTGCCAGCAGTTTCCGGGATACGCAGTATTTT. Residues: CASSFRDTQYF.

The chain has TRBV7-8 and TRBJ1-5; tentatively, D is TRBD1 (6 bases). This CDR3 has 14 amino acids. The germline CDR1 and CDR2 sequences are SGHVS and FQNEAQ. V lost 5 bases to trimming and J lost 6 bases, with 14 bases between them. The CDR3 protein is CASSLTGGGQPQHF. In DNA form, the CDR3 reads TGTGCCAGCAGCCTGACAGGCGGAGGTCAGCCCCAGCATTTT.

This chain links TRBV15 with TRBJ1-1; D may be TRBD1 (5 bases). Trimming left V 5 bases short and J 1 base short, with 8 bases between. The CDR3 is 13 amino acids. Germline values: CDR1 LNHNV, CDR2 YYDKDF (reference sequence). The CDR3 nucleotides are TGTGCCACCAGCTTCGGGGGGAACACTGAAGCTTTCTTT. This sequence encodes CATSFGGNTEAFF.

CDR3 in amino acids: CASSFVGLAGQETQYF. CDR3 DNA sequence: TGTGCCAGCAGCTTCGTAGGACTAGCGGGCCAAGAGACCCAGTACTTC. The chain employs TRBV7-9 and TRBJ2-5; 11 bases agree with TRBD2. V lost 3 bases to trimming and J lost 1 base; unmatched junction nucleotides: 4. CDR3 length: 16 amino acids. Looked up from germline, CDR1 is SEHNR and CDR2 is FQNEAQ (reference sequence).

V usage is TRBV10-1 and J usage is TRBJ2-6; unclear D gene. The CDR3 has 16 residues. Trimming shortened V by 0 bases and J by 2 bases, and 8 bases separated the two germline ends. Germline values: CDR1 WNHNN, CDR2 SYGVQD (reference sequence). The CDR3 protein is CASSESVRPGANVLTF. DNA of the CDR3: TGCGCCAGCAGTGAGTCGGTCAGGCCTGGGGCCAACGTCCTGACTTTC.

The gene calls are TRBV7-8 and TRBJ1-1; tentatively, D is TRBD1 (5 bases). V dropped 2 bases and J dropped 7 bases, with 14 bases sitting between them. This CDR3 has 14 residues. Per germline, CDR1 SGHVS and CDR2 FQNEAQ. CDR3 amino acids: CASSLLRQQSEAFF. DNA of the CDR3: TGTGCCAGCAGCTTACTAAGACAGCAAAGTGAAGCTTTCTTT.

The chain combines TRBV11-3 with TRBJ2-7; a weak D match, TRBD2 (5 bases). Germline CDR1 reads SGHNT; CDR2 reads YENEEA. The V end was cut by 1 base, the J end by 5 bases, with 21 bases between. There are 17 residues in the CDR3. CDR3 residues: CASSLGRAGLAMDEQYF. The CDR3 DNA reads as TGTGCCAGCAGCTTAGGGCGGGCAGGACTCGCCATGGACGAGCAGTACTTC.

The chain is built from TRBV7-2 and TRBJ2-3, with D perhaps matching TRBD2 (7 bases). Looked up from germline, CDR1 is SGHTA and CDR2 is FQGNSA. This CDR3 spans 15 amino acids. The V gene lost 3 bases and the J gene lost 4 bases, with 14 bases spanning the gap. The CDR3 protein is CASSFSGGQADTQYF. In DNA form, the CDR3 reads TGTGCCAGCAGCTTCTCGGGGGGCCAGGCAGATACGCAGTATTTT.

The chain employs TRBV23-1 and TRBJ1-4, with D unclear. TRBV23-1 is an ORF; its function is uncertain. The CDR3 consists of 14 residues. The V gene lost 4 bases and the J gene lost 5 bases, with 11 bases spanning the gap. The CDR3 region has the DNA TGCGCCAGCAGTCGAACAGCCAACAATGAAAAACTGTTTTTT. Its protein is CASSRTANNEKLFF.

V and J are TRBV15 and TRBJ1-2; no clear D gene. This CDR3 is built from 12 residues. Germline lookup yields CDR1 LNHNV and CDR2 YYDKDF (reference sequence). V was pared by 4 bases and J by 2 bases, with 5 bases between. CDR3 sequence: CATSISNYGYTF. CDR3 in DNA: TGTGCCACCAGCATAAGCAACTATGGCTACACCTTC.

The CDR3 reads CAISELVPTNSPLHF. The CDR3 bases are TGTGCCATCAGTGAGCTGGTGCCTACCAATTCACCCCTCCACTTT. The J gene is TRBJ1-6, the V gene TRBV10-3; D gene unclear. The CDR3 consists of 15 residues. The germline V and J ends were trimmed by 2 bases and 7 bases, with 12 bases remaining between them. CDR1 and CDR2 (germline): ENHRY, SYGVKD.

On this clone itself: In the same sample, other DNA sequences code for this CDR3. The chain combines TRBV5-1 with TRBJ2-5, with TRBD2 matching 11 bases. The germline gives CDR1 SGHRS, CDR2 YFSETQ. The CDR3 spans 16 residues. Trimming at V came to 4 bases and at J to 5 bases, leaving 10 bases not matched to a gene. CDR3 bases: TGCGCCAGCAGCCTAACCTTAGCGGGGGGGCTTGAGACCCAGTACTTC. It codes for CASSLTLAGGLETQYF.

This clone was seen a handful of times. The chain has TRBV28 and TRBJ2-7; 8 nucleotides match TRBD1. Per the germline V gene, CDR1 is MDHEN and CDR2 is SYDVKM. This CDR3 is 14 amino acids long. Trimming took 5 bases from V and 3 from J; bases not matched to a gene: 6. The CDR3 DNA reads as TGTGCCAGCAGTCGGACAGGGACTGTCTACGAGCAGTACTTC. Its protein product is CASSRTGTVYEQYF.

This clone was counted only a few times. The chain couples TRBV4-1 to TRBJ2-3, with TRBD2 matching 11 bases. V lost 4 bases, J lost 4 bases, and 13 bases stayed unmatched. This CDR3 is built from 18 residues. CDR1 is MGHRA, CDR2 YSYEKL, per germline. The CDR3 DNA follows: TGCGCCAGCAGCCCACCTCGCCTTAGCGGGGGGGCCTCAGATACGCAGTATTTT. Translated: CASSPPRLSGGASDTQYF.

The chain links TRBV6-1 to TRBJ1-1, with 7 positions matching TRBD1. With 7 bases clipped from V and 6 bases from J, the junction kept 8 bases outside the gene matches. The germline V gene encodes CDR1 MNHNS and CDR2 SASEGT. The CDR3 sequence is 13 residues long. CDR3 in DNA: TGTGCCAGCACGGATGGAGGGGGCGCTGAAGCTTTCTTT. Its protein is CASTDGGGAEAFF.

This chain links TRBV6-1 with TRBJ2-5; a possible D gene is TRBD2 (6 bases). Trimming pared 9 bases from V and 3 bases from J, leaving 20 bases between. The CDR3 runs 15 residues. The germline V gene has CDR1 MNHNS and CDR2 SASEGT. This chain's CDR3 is CASAGAGISEETQYF. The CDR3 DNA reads TGTGCCAGTGCCGGGGCGGGGATATCAGAAGAGACCCAGTACTTC.

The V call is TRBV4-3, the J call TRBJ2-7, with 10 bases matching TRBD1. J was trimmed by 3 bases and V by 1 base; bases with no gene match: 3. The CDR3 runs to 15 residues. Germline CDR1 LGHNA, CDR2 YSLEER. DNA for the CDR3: TGCGCCAGCAGCCAAGCGACAGGGGGCATCTACGAGCAGTACTTC. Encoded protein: CASSQATGGIYEQYF.

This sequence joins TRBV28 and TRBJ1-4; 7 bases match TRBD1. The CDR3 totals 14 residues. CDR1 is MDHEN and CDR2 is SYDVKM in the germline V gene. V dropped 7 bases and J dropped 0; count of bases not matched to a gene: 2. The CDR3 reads CASKGAATNEKLFF. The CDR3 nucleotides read TGTGCCAGCAAGGGGGCTGCAACTAATGAAAAACTGTTTTTT. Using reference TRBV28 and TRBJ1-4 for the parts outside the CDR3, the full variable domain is DVKVTQSSRYLVKRTGEKVFLECVQDMDHENMFWYRQDPGLGLRLIYFSYDVKMKEKGDIPEGYSVSREKKERFSLILESASTNQTSMYLCASKGAATNEKLFFGSGTQLSVL.

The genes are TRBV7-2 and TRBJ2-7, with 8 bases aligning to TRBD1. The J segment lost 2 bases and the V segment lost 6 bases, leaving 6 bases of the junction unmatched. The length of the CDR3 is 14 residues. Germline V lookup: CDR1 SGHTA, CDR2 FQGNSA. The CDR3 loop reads CASSPGGTAYEQYF. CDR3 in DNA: TGTGCCAGCAGTCCAGGGGGCACTGCCTACGAGCAGTACTTC.

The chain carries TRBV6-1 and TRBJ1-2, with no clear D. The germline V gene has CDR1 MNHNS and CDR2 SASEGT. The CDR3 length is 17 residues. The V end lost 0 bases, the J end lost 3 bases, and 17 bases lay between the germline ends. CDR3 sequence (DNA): TGTGCCAGCAGTGAAGCTGATTCCCCAGCGGCCTACTATGGCTACACCTTC. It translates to CASSEADSPAAYYGYTF.

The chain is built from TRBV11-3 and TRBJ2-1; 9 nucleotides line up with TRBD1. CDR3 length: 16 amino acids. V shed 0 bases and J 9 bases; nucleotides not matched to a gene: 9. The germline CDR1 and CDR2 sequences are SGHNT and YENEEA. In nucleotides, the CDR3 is TGTGCCAGCAGCTTAGAGGGGACAGGGTTATCGAGTGAGCAGTTCTTC. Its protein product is CASSLEGTGLSSEQFF.

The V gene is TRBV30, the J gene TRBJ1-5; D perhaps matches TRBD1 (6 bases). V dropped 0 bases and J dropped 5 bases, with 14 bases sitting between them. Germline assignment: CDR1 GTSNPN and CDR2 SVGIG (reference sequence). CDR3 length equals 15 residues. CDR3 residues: CAWSVRGGQDQPQHF. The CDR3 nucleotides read TGTGCCTGGAGTGTACGAGGGGGTCAGGATCAGCCCCAGCATTTT.

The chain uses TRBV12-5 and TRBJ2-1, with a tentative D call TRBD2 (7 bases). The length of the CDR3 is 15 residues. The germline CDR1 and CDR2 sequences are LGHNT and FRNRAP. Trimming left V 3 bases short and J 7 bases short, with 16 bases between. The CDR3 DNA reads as TGTGCTAGTGGTTTTATGCGGGGGAGGGGGAATGAGCAGTTCTTC. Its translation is CASGFMRGRGNEQFF. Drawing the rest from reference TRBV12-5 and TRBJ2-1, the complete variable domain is DARVTQTPRHKVTEMGQEVTMRCQPILGHNTVFWYRQTMMQGLELLAYFRNRAPLDDSGMPKDRFSAEMPDATLATLKIQPSEPRDSAVYFCASGFMRGRGNEQFFGPGTRLTVL.

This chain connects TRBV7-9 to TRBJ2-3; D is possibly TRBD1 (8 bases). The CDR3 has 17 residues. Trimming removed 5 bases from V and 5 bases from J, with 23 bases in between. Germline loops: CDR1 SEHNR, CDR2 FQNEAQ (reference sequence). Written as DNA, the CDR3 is TGTGCCAGCAGCCAACCAGGGGGCCTAGCGGAAGGAGATACGCAGTATTTT. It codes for CASSQPGGLAEGDTQYF. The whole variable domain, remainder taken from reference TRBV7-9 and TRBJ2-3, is DTGVSQNPRHKITKRGQNVTFRCDPISEHNRLYWYRQTLGQGPEFLTYFQNEAQLEKSRLLSDRFSAERPKGSFSTLEIQRTEQGDSAMYLCASSQPGGLAEGDTQYFGPGTRLTVL.